Described below is a single TCR beta chain sequence and its context. Antigen: not known. The sample belongs to a study of graft-versus-host responses after intestinal transplantation. Across the study: Recipients obtained multivisceral, liver-intestinal, or isolated intestinal transplants.

Broader study findings: GvH clone levels peaked in circulation, and this peak was associated with early post-transplant HvG declines.

The CDR3 has 14 amino acids. Germline V gene lookup returns CDR1 LNHDA and CDR2 SQIVND (reference sequence). The J segment lost 6 bases and the V segment lost 10 bases, leaving 12 bases of the junction unmatched. The data were produced by immunoSEQ multiplex PCR, yet TCRdb's version contains in-frame clones alone and is incomplete. Here the sample spans roughly 98,000 clones, 80% to 95% being singletons. The input for sequencing was unstimulated CD8+ T cells sorted from spleen or lymph node cells, taken before transplant. This sequence was found in a human donor who was the organ donor for an intestinal transplant. This rearrangement joins TRBV19 to TRBJ2-3, with 8 bases that match TRBD2. In DNA form, the CDR3 reads TGTGCCACCGACGGGGCTAGCGGGCCGGATACGCAGTATTTT. The encoded protein is CATDGASGPDTQYF. Combining the CDR3 with reference TRBV19 and TRBJ2-3 gives the whole variable domain DGGITQSPKYLFRKEGQNVTLSCEQNLNHDAMYWYRQDPGQGLRLIYYSQIVNDFQKGDIAEGYSVSREKKESFPLTVTSAQKNPTAFYLCATDGASGPDTQYFGPGTRLTVL.